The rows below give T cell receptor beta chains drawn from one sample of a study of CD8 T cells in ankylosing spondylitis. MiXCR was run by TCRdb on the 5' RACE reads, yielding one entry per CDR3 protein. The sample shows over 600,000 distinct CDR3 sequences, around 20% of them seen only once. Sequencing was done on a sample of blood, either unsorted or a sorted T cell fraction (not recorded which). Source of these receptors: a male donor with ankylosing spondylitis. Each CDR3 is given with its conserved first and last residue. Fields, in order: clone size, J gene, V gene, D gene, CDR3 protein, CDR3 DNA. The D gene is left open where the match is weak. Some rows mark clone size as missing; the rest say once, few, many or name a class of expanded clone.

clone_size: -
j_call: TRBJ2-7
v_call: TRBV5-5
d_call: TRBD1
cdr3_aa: CASRKQGLLYEQYF
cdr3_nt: TGTGCCAGCAGGAAACAGGGGCTCCTCTACGAGCAGTACTTC

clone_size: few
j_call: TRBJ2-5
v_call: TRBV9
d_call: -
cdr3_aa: CASWAWASRRETQYF
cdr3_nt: TGTGCCAGCTGGGCTTGGGCCTCCCGCCGAGAGACCCAGTACTTC

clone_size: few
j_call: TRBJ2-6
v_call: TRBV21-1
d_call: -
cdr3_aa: CASSKASGGSSGANVLTF
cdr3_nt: TGTGCCAGCAGCAAAGCCTCTGGGGGCAGCTCTGGGGCCAACGTCCTGACTTTC

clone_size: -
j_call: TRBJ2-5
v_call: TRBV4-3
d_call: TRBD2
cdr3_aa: CASSQDRASGSRAQYF
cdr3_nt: TGCGCCAGCAGCCAAGATCGTGCTAGCGGGAGTAGGGCCCAGTACTTC

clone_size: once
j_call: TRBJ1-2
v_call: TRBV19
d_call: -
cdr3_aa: CATLGLAGYTF
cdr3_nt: TGTGCCACCCTGGGCCTCGCGGGCTACACCTTC

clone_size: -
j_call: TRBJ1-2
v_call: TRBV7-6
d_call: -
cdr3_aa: CASSSPGEGGYTF
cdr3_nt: TGTGCCAGCAGCTCGCCGGGGGAGGGGGGCTACACCTTC

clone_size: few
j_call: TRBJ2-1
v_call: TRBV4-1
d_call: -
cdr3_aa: CASSQDRGAEGGRHNEQFF
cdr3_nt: TGCGCCAGCAGCCAAGATAGAGGGGCGGAGGGGGGGAGACACAATGAGCAGTTCTTC

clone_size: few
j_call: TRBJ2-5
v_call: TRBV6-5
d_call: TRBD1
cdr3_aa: CASSSAGGGTETQYF
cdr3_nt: TGTGCCAGCAGTTCCGCAGGGGGTGGGACGGAGACCCAGTACTTC

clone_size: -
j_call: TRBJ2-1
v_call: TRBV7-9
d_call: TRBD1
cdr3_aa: CASSSIQGARFPEQFF
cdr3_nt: TGTGCCAGCAGCTCAATCCAGGGGGCCCGCTTTCCTGAGCAGTTCTTC

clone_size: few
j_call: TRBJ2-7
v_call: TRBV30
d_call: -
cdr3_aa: CAFRPDSPYEQYF
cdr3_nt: TGTGCCTTTAGACCGGACAGCCCCTACGAGCAGTACTTC

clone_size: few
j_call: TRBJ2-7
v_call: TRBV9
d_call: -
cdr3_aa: CASSAPGQPMVQYF
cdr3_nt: TGTGCCAGCAGCGCCCCGGGGCAGCCTATGGTCCAGTACTTC

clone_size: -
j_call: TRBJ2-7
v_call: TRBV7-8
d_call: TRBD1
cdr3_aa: CASSLAGTGAHEQYF
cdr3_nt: TGTGCCAGCAGCCTAGCCGGGACAGGGGCCCACGAGCAGTACTTC